The 18 T cell receptor beta chains given below trace back to one sample, sequenced in a study of blood T cell repertoires in COVID-19. Profiling relied on immunoSEQ multiplex PCR, and the TCRdb table lists in-frame clones only, not all of them. The sample holds 180,000 or so clones, roughly 85% seen once. The specimen sequenced was peripheral blood. The receptors shown here come from a man aged 60 to 69 with acute or convalescent COVID-19.

This sequence joins TRBV3-1 (or the pseudogene TRBV3-2) and TRBJ2-7; D gene ambiguous. Germline-derived CDR1 and CDR2 are LGHDT and YNNKEL (reference sequence). Between the trimmed V and J ends, which lost 2 bases and 2 bases, there was a span of 4 bases. The CDR3 loop spans 12 amino acids. For the CDR3, the DNA is TGTGCCAGCAGCCAAACTCCCTACGAGCAGTACTTC. This codes for CASSQTPYEQYF.

The rearrangement uses TRBV7-8 and TRBJ2-2, with a tentative D call TRBD1 (6 bases). In germline, CDR1 is SGHVS, CDR2 FQNEAQ. With 5 bases removed from V and 2 bases from J, the gap between germline ends came to 12 bases. The CDR3 has 15 amino acids. In DNA form, the CDR3 reads TGTGCCAGCAGCGCACGACAGGTTAACACCGGGGAGCTGTTTTTT. Translation gives CASSARQVNTGELFF.

The chain is built from TRBV5-1 and TRBJ2-2; 7 bases map to TRBD2. V lost 2 bases, J lost 5 bases, and 12 bases stayed unmatched. This CDR3 spans 17 amino acids. The V gene's germline CDR1 is SGHRS and CDR2 YFSETQ. DNA of the CDR3: TGCGCCAGCAGCTTCACGGTTTCGGGAGGCGTAACCGGGGAGCTGTTTTTT. This gives the protein CASSFTVSGGVTGELFF. Using reference TRBV5-1 and TRBJ2-2 for the parts outside the CDR3, the full variable domain is KAGVTQTPRYLIKTRGQQVTLSCSPISGHRSVSWYQQTPGQGLQFLFEYFSETQRNKGNFPGRFSGRQFSNSRSEMNVSTLELGDSALYLCASSFTVSGGVTGELFFGEGSRLTVL.

This clone was seen a single time. The chain links TRBV7-9 to TRBJ1-2; D might be TRBD1 (5 bases). Trimming shortened V by 6 bases and J by 4 bases, and 15 bases separated the two germline ends. CDR1 SEHNR and CDR2 FQNEAQ come from the germline V gene (reference sequence). This CDR3 spans 14 amino acids. CDR3: CASSSQVGGYGYTF. Written as DNA, the CDR3 is TGTGCCAGCAGTTCCCAGGTGGGGGGCTATGGCTACACCTTC.

J is TRBJ2-1 and V is TRBV24-1; 11 positions match TRBD1. CDR1 and CDR2 (germline): KGHDR, SFDVKD. This CDR3 region has 14 residues. V lost 9 bases, J lost 9 bases, and 9 bases stayed unmatched. The CDR3 protein is CATSGTGGRGEQFF. The CDR3 region has the DNA TGTGCCACCTCCGGGACAGGGGGTCGGGGTGAGCAGTTCTTC.

This clone was seen ten or more times. V and J are TRBV5-1 and TRBJ2-7; 8 bases agree with TRBD1. V lost 4 bases and J lost 3; bases outside the gene matches: 3. The CDR3 sequence is 13 residues long. From germline, CDR1 is SGHRS and CDR2 YFSETQ. CDR3 DNA sequence: TGCGCCAGCAGCACAGGACAGGGCTACGAGCAGTACTTC. The encoded protein is CASSTGQGYEQYF.

The chain carries TRBV5-4 and TRBJ1-1; TRBD1 matches 9 bases. J gave up 5 bases and V 3 bases, and 5 bases lay outside the gene matches. Germline lookup yields CDR1 SGHNT and CDR2 YYREEE (reference sequence). This CDR3 is built from 14 residues. The CDR3 here is CASSWGTGWTEAFF. CDR3 nucleotide sequence: TGTGCCAGCAGCTGGGGGACAGGGTGGACTGAAGCTTTCTTT.

The chain carries TRBV5-1 and TRBJ2-1; 9 bases map to TRBD2. Germline V CDR1 and CDR2: SGHRS, YFSETQ. This CDR3 has 16 amino acids. J gave up 7 bases and V 3 bases, and 11 bases lay outside the gene matches. CDR3 residues: CASSSRTSAGGNEQFF. CDR3 nucleotide sequence: TGCGCCAGCAGCTCACGGACTAGCGCAGGAGGGAATGAGCAGTTCTTC.

This clone was picked up one time. This CDR3 reads CASSDGGQGARSYTF. The CDR3 region has the DNA TGTGCCAGCAGTGATGGGGGACAGGGGGCGCGGAGCTACACCTTC. V is TRBV6-1 and J is TRBJ1-2; 12 nucleotides align to TRBD1. Trimming removed 3 bases from V and 9 bases from J; junction bases left unmatched: 8. The germline V gene has CDR1 MNHNS and CDR2 SASEGT. The CDR3 extends over 15 amino acids.

This clone occurred once. The chain carries TRBV10-3 and TRBJ1-1, with 8 positions matching TRBD1. The germline gives CDR1 ENHRY, CDR2 SYGVKD. V trimming: 10 bases; J trimming: 2 bases; junction bases outside the gene matches: 6. This CDR3 spans 13 amino acids. CDR3 in amino acids: CASEQGENTEAFF. CDR3 bases: TGTGCCAGCGAACAGGGGGAAAACACTGAAGCTTTCTTT.

This chain joins TRBV15 and TRBJ2-3, with 16 bases lining up with TRBD2. The CDR3 totals 18 residues. Germline V gene lookup returns CDR1 LNHNV and CDR2 YYDKDF (reference sequence). J lost 6 bases, V lost 4 bases, and 10 bases had no gene match. CDR3 in amino acids: CATSKVLGTSGREDTQYF. CDR3 nucleotides: TGTGCCACCAGCAAAGTGTTGGGGACTAGCGGGAGGGAGGATACGCAGTATTTT.

This clone turned up a few times. J is TRBJ1-2 and V is TRBV5-8; 7 nucleotides align to TRBD1. Per germline, CDR1 SGHTS and CDR2 YDEGEE. CDR3 length: 16 residues. The trim removed 2 bases at V and 5 bases at J, leaving 12 bases unmatched. CDR3 protein: CASSFGQASSEYGYTF. The CDR3 nucleotides are TGTGCCAGCAGCTTCGGACAGGCCAGCTCGGAATATGGCTACACCTTC.

The rearrangement links TRBV7-2 to TRBJ2-3, with TRBD2 as a possible D gene (6 bases). The length of the CDR3 is 14 residues. Germline-derived CDR1 and CDR2 are SGHTA and FQGNSA. Trimming removed 8 bases at V and 3 bases at J, with 15 bases between. CDR3 region: CASCLGGVTDTQYF. For the CDR3, the DNA is TGTGCCAGCTGCCTGGGGGGAGTAACAGATACGCAGTATTTT.

V is TRBV2 and J is TRBJ1-6, with D possibly TRBD1 on 6 matching bases. CDR1 is SNHLY and CDR2 is FYNNEI in the germline V gene. V lost 2 bases and J 7 bases, leaving 9 bases between the germline ends. The CDR3 is made up of 14 amino acids. This CDR3 is CASSETGWNSPLHF. CDR3 in DNA: TGTGCCAGCAGTGAAACAGGGTGGAATTCACCCCTCCACTTT.

This chain connects TRBV5-1 to TRBJ2-7, with D maybe TRBD1 (6 bases). V lost 3 bases and J lost 6, with 19 bases in between. This CDR3 spans 15 amino acids. CDR1 SGHRS and CDR2 YFSETQ come from the germline V gene. The CDR3 sequence is CASSSGIWGPSEQYF. CDR3 nucleotides: TGCGCCAGCAGCTCCGGGATCTGGGGGCCATCCGAGCAGTACTTC.

The chain is built from TRBV4-1 and TRBJ2-1; 11 bases fit TRBD2. CDR3 length: 15 residues. Germline V gene data show CDR1 as MGHRA and CDR2 as YSYEKL. V was clipped by 2 bases and J by 8 bases; unmatched bases: 5. The CDR3 loop is CASSQSLAGVHEQFF. The DNA for the CDR3 is TGCGCCAGCAGCCAATCACTAGCGGGAGTCCATGAGCAGTTCTTC.

The rearrangement joins TRBV19 to TRBJ2-2; the D is unclear. Trimming stripped 4 bases from V and 3 bases from J, with 12 bases between. This CDR3 comprises 15 residues. Germline CDR1 LNHDA, CDR2 SQIVND (reference sequence). In DNA form, the CDR3 reads TGTGCCAGTAGTACTCCCACTTCCCACACCGGGGAGCTGTTTTTT. Encoded protein: CASSTPTSHTGELFF.

The genes are TRBV6-5 and TRBJ1-1, with TRBD1 as a possible D gene (5 bases). The CDR3 is 16 amino acids. V lost 2 bases, J lost 1 base, and 14 bases lay in between. CDR1 MNHEY and CDR2 SVGAGI come from the germline V gene. CDR3 region: CASSYGAGWGNTEAFF. The CDR3 coding sequence is TGTGCCAGCAGTTACGGGGCAGGATGGGGGAACACTGAAGCTTTCTTT.